The 18 T cell receptor beta chains presented below share a single source sample, sequenced in a study of blood T cells in healthy people across ages (dated by TCRdb to between 2015 and 2017). The receptor library was made with 5' RACE. Instrument on record: Illumina HiSeq 2500. A second about 7 to 11 cycle PCR used a sample-barcoded 5' primer and a J-beta primer mix. In-frame beta chains were kept once TCRdb had trimmed the public reads at Q25 with fastp and called clones with MiXCR. Each CDR3 protein appears once, grouped with its most common genes and DNA. This sample lists approximately 600,000 distinct CDR3 sequences; under 70% were detected once. More than 35% of the sample comes from the top ten. Material for sequencing was blood. Every receptor here comes from a man aged 55 to 69 in good health.

This clonotype was picked up one time. The rearrangement joins TRBV6-5 to TRBJ2-4; D tentatively reads TRBD1 or TRBD2 (5 bases each). Germline V gene sequence: CDR1 MNHEY, CDR2 SVGAGI. The CDR3 has 14 residues. V dropped 2 bases and J dropped 8 bases, with 13 bases sitting between them. CDR3 sequence reads: CASSYGPGRDIQYF. The CDR3 bases are TGTGCCAGCAGTTACGGCCCGGGACGGGACATTCAGTACTTC.

This clonotype showed up just a few times. The chain combines TRBV18 with TRBJ2-5, with D possibly TRBD1 on 5 matching bases. V lost 0 bases and J lost 4, with 15 bases in between. CDR1 KGHSH and CDR2 LQKENI come from the germline V gene. This CDR3 is built from 16 residues. CDR3 sequence reads: CASSPPRALYRETQYF. As DNA, the CDR3 is TGTGCCAGCTCACCACCCAGGGCTCTGTATCGAGAGACCCAGTACTTC.

This chain joins TRBV20-1 and TRBJ2-3; possibly TRBD2 for D (6 bases). This CDR3 spans 15 amino acids. Trimming left V 5 bases short and J 0 bases short, with 15 bases between. Germline V gene data show CDR1 as DFQATT and CDR2 as SNEGSKA (reference sequence). The CDR3: CSAWLARTSTDTQYF. The DNA of the CDR3 is TGCAGTGCTTGGCTAGCGCGAACTAGCACAGATACGCAGTATTTT.

The chain's CDR3 is CASSFGRDSDKTQYF. In nucleotides, the CDR3 is TGTGCCAGCAGCTTCGGCCGGGACTCTGATAAGACCCAGTACTTC. The chain joins TRBV11-2 to TRBJ2-5, with a tentative D call TRBD2 (6 bases). The CDR3 contains 15 residues. Germline CDR1 reads SGHAT; CDR2 reads FQNNGV. Trimming removed 3 bases from V and 6 bases from J, with 17 bases in between.

The V call is TRBV20-1, the J call TRBJ1-5, with no clear D. CDR1 DFQATT and CDR2 SNEGSKA come from the germline V gene (reference sequence). The CDR3 runs 15 residues. V was trimmed by 3 bases and J by 2 bases, leaving 14 bases between them. Here the CDR3 DNA reads TGCAGTGCTAGTTCTGGAGGTGAAGGCAATCAGCCCCAGCATTTT. It translates to CSASSGGEGNQPQHF.

V usage is TRBV29-1 and J usage is TRBJ2-1; TRBD2 aligns across 7 bases. Trimming at V came to 7 bases and at J to 12 bases, leaving 24 bases not matched to a gene. CDR3 length: 16 amino acids. Germline V lookup: CDR1 SQVTM, CDR2 ANQGSEA. The CDR3 sequence is CSANLGGGNSMKGQFF. CDR3 DNA: TGCAGCGCCAACCTGGGGGGAGGGAACTCAATGAAGGGGCAGTTCTTC.

This clonotype has a handful of counts. This chain uses TRBV7-9 with TRBJ1-2; D is unclear. Germline CDR1 and CDR2: SEHNR and FQNEAQ (reference sequence). This CDR3 has 14 amino acids. Deletions cut 5 bases from V and 8 bases from J, with 18 bases between. The CDR3 DNA reads TGTGCCAGCAGCGCCAAAAATCGAGCTCTGGGCTACACCTTC. Its protein is CASSAKNRALGYTF.

The chain combines TRBV5-1 with TRBJ2-6; 8 bases line up with TRBD2. The CDR3 consists of 18 residues. V gave up 2 bases and J gave up 0 bases; unmatched junction bases: 7. Germline CDR1 reads SGHRS; CDR2 reads YFSETQ. CDR3 sequence: CASSFHSGDRSGANVLTF. CDR3 coding DNA: TGCGCCAGCAGCTTCCATAGCGGGGACCGCTCTGGGGCCAACGTCCTGACTTTC.

There are a few counts of this clonotype. This sequence joins TRBV4-2 and TRBJ2-2, with TRBD2 matching 11 bases. The CDR3 loop spans 18 amino acids. J gave up 4 bases and V 0 bases, and 7 bases lay outside the gene matches. Per germline, CDR1 LGHNA and CDR2 YNFKEQ. The CDR3 protein is CASSQEASGGMGTGELFF. The CDR3, as DNA: TGTGCCAGCAGCCAAGAGGCTAGCGGGGGGATGGGCACCGGGGAGCTGTTTTTT.

The chain uses TRBV12-3 or TRBV12-4 and TRBJ2-5; TRBD1 aligns across 10 bases. The CDR3 totals 16 residues. The V segment lost 3 bases and the J segment 2 bases; nucleotides outside the gene matches: 6. CDR3 protein: CASSLGGQGSQETQYF. CDR3 DNA sequence: TGTGCCAGCAGTTTGGGGGGACAGGGGTCTCAAGAGACCCAGTACTTC.

This chain joins TRBV2 and TRBJ2-5, with D possibly being TRBD2 (6 bases). This CDR3 contains 16 residues. The germline V gene encodes CDR1 SNHLY and CDR2 FYNNEI. The germline V and J ends were trimmed by 7 bases and 7 bases, with 25 bases remaining between them. CDR3 loop: CASNPPREYLGGTQYF. DNA of the CDR3: TGTGCCAGCAACCCTCCCAGGGAGTATCTCGGGGGGACCCAGTACTTC.

In this sample, this clonotype turned up a few times. J is TRBJ1-4 and V is TRBV6-5, with TRBD1 matching over 7 bases. V shed 8 bases and J 4 bases; nucleotides not matched to a gene: 10. Germline V lookup: CDR1 MNHEY, CDR2 SVGAGI. The length of the CDR3 is 15 residues. CDR3 protein: CASGKGAAGNEKLFF. For the CDR3, the DNA is TGTGCCAGCGGGAAGGGGGCCGCCGGTAATGAAAAACTGTTTTTT.

This clonotype has only a few counts. One end of the junction fails to match germline, which may point to a read error. The rearrangement joins TRBV5-1 to TRBJ1-2, with 7 bases identical to TRBD1. Germline CDR1 reads SGHRS; CDR2 reads YFSETQ. The CDR3 is 13 amino acids. CDR3 region: CASSLGDSYGYTF. CDR3 nucleotides: TGTGCCAGCAGCTTGGGGGACAGCTATGGCTACACCTTC. Drawing the rest from reference TRBV5-1 and TRBJ1-2, the complete variable domain is KAGVTQTPRYLIKTRGQQVTLSCSPISGHRSVSWYQQTPGQGLQFLFEYFSETQRNKGNFPGRFSGRQFSNSRSEMNVSTLELGDSALYLCASSLGDSYGYTFGSGTRLTVV.

The chain links TRBV12-3 or TRBV12-4 to TRBJ1-6; tentative D call: TRBD1 (6 bases). Trimming removed 5 bases from V and 7 bases from J, with 12 bases in between. The CDR3 runs to 14 residues. As DNA, the CDR3 is TGTGCCAGCAGTCTGACAGGCAAAAATTCACCCCTCCACTTT. Its protein product is CASSLTGKNSPLHF.

This clonotype was recorded at least ten times. The CDR3 nucleotides read TGTGCCAGCAGCTGGGACGGGGTCACTAATGAAAAACTGTTTTTT. As protein: CASSWDGVTNEKLFF. The chain recombines TRBV7-9 with TRBJ1-4, with D possibly being TRBD1 (5 bases). Germline loops: CDR1 SEHNR, CDR2 FQNEAQ (reference sequence). The CDR3 loop spans 15 amino acids. Trimming took off 4 bases at V and 2 bases at J, with 11 bases between the two ends.

The V gene is TRBV11-3, the J gene TRBJ2-5; D possibly corresponds to TRBD2 (6 bases). Germline loops: CDR1 SGHNT, CDR2 YENEEA. V lost 6 bases and J lost 7, with 12 bases in between. There are 12 residues in the CDR3. The CDR3 loop reads CASSSIGGTQYF. The CDR3 nucleotides read TGTGCCAGCAGTTCTATCGGGGGGACCCAGTACTTC.

The V call is TRBV11-2, the J call TRBJ2-3; 7 bases align to TRBD1. With 4 bases clipped from V and 0 bases from J, the junction kept 7 bases outside the gene matches. This CDR3 contains 16 residues. In germline, CDR1 is SGHAT, CDR2 FQNNGV. The CDR3 loop is CASSYRTGTSTDTQYF. The CDR3 DNA follows: TGTGCCAGCAGCTACCGGACAGGAACTAGCACAGATACGCAGTATTTT.

In this sample, this clonotype turned up once. The chain is built from TRBV5-1 and TRBJ2-5, with D perhaps matching TRBD1 (6 bases). The CDR3 runs 14 residues. V lost 4 bases to trimming and J lost 6 bases, with 16 bases between them. In germline, CDR1 is SGHRS, CDR2 YFSETQ. CDR3 nucleotide sequence: TGCGCCAGCAGCATAGCCCGGGACACAAAGACCCAGTACTTC. Translated: CASSIARDTKTQYF.